A single sample is the source of the 2 T cell receptor beta chains below, sequenced in a study of CD8+ T cells in alopecia areata. Treatment specified: oral pan-JAK inhibitor, 5-10 mg twice daily. As the sequencing template, cDNA was produced by extracting RNA and reverse transcribing it. Generated by immunoSEQ multiplex PCR, the TCRdb table keeps only in-frame clones and is missing some. Found here are 130,000 or so clones, around 86% of them singletons; the top ten hold 13%. The sample consisted of CD8+ T cells sorted from blood, taken at week 4, from a patient treated with tofacitinib. The receptors derive from a human donor with alopecia areata.

V and J are TRBV18 and TRBJ2-5, with D perhaps matching TRBD1 (5 bases). CDR1 is KGHSH and CDR2 is LQKENI in the germline V gene. CDR3 size: 15 residues. With 1 base removed from V and 2 bases from J, the gap between germline ends came to 11 bases. Written as DNA, the CDR3 is TGTGCCAGCTCACCACTGGACATCCAACAAGAGACCCAGTACTTC. Translated: CASSPLDIQQETQYF.

V and J are TRBV9 and TRBJ2-1; 15 bases agree with TRBD2. Trimming took 3 bases from V and 16 from J; bases not matched to a gene: 5. This CDR3 comprises 13 residues. Germline V lookup: CDR1 SGDLS, CDR2 YYNGEE. DNA of the CDR3: TGTGCCAGCAGCGGGACTAGCGGGAGGGTTAGATTCTTC. Its translation: CASSGTSGRVRFF. Full variable domain (rest looked up from reference TRBV9 and TRBJ2-1): DSGVTQTPKHLITATGQRVTLRCSPRSGDLSVYWYQQSLDQGLQFLIQYYNGEERAKGNILERFSAQQFPDLHSELNLSSLELGDSALYFCASSGTSGRVRFFGPGTRLTVL.